What follows are 16 T cell receptor beta chains derived from one specimen sequenced in a study of blood T cell repertoires in COVID-19. Clones were sequenced by immunoSEQ multiplex PCR, and TCRdb holds only the in-frame ones, with some missing. The table includes approximately 140,000 clones, almost 90% detected once. Sequenced input: peripheral blood. Every receptor here comes from a human donor in a cohort sampled during active COVID-19.

This rearrangement joins TRBV4-3 to TRBJ2-7; tentative D call: TRBD2 (6 bases). The V end was cut by 4 bases, the J end by 5 bases, with 15 bases between. The germline CDR1 and CDR2 sequences are LGHNA and YSLEER. The CDR3 has 14 amino acids. CDR3 in amino acids: CASSPRETLDEQYF. Written as DNA, the CDR3 is TGCGCCAGCAGCCCTCGGGAGACTTTAGACGAGCAGTACTTC.

The chain recombines TRBV11-1 with TRBJ1-1, with no clear D. There are 12 residues in the CDR3. Germline CDR1 and CDR2: SGHAT and FQDESV (reference sequence). The V and J ends lost 4 bases and 6 bases respectively, with 9 bases between them. The CDR3 nucleotides are TGTGCCAGCAGCTCAAAGCCCTCTGAAGCTTTCTTT. It encodes CASSSKPSEAFF.

This clone was detected only once. This sequence joins TRBV11-2 and TRBJ2-2; D is unresolved. This CDR3 spans 13 amino acids. V was cut by 4 bases and J by 2 bases, with 5 bases left in between. Per the germline V gene, CDR1 is SGHAT and CDR2 is FQNNGV. The DNA for the CDR3 is TGTGCCAGCAGCTACAGTAACACCGGGGAGCTGTTTTTT. Residues: CASSYSNTGELFF.

This CDR3 reads CASSKTATSYEQYF. Here the CDR3 DNA reads TGTGCCAGCAGCAAGACAGCGACCTCCTACGAGCAGTACTTC. The J gene is TRBJ2-7, the V gene TRBV28, with D possibly TRBD1 on 5 matching bases. Trimming pared 6 bases from V and 0 bases from J, leaving 12 bases between. Germline V gene lookup returns CDR1 MDHEN and CDR2 SYDVKM. The CDR3 is 14 amino acids. Full variable domain (missing parts from reference TRBV28 and TRBJ2-7): DVKVTQSSRYLVKRTGEKVFLECVQDMDHENMFWYRQDPGLGLRLIYFSYDVKMKEKGDIPEGYSVSREKKERFSLILESASTNQTSMYLCASSKTATSYEQYFGPGTRLTVT.

The table lists this clone with a count of one. This chain joins TRBV18 and TRBJ2-7; 9 bases line up with TRBD1. Germline V gene lookup returns CDR1 KGHSH and CDR2 LQKENI. Germline trimming cut 1 base from V and 4 bases from J; bases unmatched to any gene: 2. CDR3 size: 14 residues. As DNA, the CDR3 is TGTGCCAGCTCACCACGGACAGGGGAATACGAGCAGTACTTC. It is translated as CASSPRTGEYEQYF. The full variable domain, rest sourced from reference TRBV18 and TRBJ2-7, is NAGVMQNPRHLVRRRGQEARLRCSPMKGHSHVYWYRQLPEEGLKFMVYLQKENIIDESGMPKERFSAEFPKEGPSILRIQQVVRGDSAAYFCASSPRTGEYEQYFGPGTRLTVT.

The V gene is TRBV7-8, the J gene TRBJ1-3, with D possibly TRBD1 on 6 matching bases. This CDR3 has 14 amino acids. V shed 3 bases and J shed 2 bases, with 8 bases lying between them. Germline V gene lookup returns CDR1 SGHVS and CDR2 FQNEAQ. This chain's CDR3 is CASSFGTPGNTIYF. The CDR3 DNA reads as TGTGCCAGCAGCTTCGGGACACCTGGAAACACCATATATTTT.

This chain connects TRBV5-6 to TRBJ1-1, with 7 bases matching TRBD1. There are 14 residues in the CDR3. V lost 4 bases to trimming and J lost 4 bases; unmatched junction nucleotides: 7. Germline V gives CDR1 SGHDT, CDR2 YYEEEE. CDR3 in amino acids: CASSVTGDTTEAFF. The CDR3 region has the DNA TGTGCCAGCAGCGTCACAGGGGACACCACTGAAGCTTTCTTT.

The chain links TRBV27 to TRBJ2-7; D might be TRBD1 (6 bases). CDR3 length equals 13 residues. V was pared by 6 bases and J by 3 bases, with 12 bases between. Germline CDR1 and CDR2: MNHEY and SMNVEV (reference sequence). CDR3 DNA sequence: TGTGCCAGCAGACACACAGGGTACTACGAGCAGTACTTC. It specifies CASRHTGYYEQYF.

The CDR3 DNA reads as TGTGCCAGCAGCCCGCGTGCGAGCTCCTACAATGAGCAGTTCTTC. Its protein is CASSPRASSYNEQFF. This chain uses TRBV5-8 with TRBJ2-1; no clear D. The CDR3 runs 15 residues. Germline CDR1 is SGHTS and CDR2 is YDEGEE. Trimming took 4 bases from V and 0 from J, leaving 11 bases between them.

The chain recombines TRBV6-5 with TRBJ1-1; TRBD1 aligns across 8 bases. J gave up 3 bases and V 6 bases, and 6 bases lay outside the gene matches. CDR3 size: 14 residues. CDR1 is MNHEY and CDR2 is SVGAGI in the germline V gene. This CDR3 is CASRGRGRDTEAFF. The CDR3 DNA is TGTGCCAGCAGGGGCAGGGGGCGCGACACTGAAGCTTTCTTT.

The chain uses TRBV6-2 or TRBV6-3 and TRBJ1-5; D possibly corresponds to TRBD1 (5 bases). This CDR3 comprises 13 residues. From germline, CDR1 is MNHEY and CDR2 SVGEGT. Trimming removed 5 bases from V and 7 bases from J, with 12 bases in between. The CDR3 coding sequence is TGTGCCAGCAGTCGCAGGGTGGTGCAGCCCCAGCATTTT. Amino acid sequence: CASSRRVVQPQHF.

This chain links TRBV30 with TRBJ1-1; D perhaps matches TRBD1 (5 bases). This CDR3 contains 13 residues. Trimming removed 8 bases at V and 1 base at J, with 14 bases between. Germline loops: CDR1 GTSNPN, CDR2 SVGIG (reference sequence). The CDR3 spells CAGQVGPNTEAFF. The DNA for the CDR3 is TGTGCCGGCCAGGTGGGGCCGAACACTGAAGCTTTCTTT.

This sequence joins TRBV7-2 and TRBJ1-5; TRBD1 matches at 10 bases. Germline-derived CDR1 and CDR2 are SGHTA and FQGNSA. The CDR3 runs 15 residues. With 5 bases clipped from V and 7 bases from J, the junction kept 8 bases outside the gene matches. This chain's CDR3 is CASSIVRTGGQPQHF. Written as DNA, the CDR3 is TGTGCCAGCAGCATCGTTAGGACAGGGGGACAGCCCCAGCATTTT.

The genes are TRBV27 and TRBJ2-1, with D possibly being TRBD1 (6 bases). CDR3 length: 17 residues. V lost 5 bases, J lost 0 bases, and 17 bases lay in between. Germline V gene lookup returns CDR1 MNHEY and CDR2 SMNVEV (reference sequence). In nucleotides, the CDR3 is TGTGCCAGCAGTCGCCATCAGGGGCCCATCTCCTACAATGAGCAGTTCTTC. Protein: CASSRHQGPISYNEQFF.

V is TRBV19 and J is TRBJ2-7; TRBD2 is a possible D gene (6 bases). The CDR3 spans 15 residues. Germline V gene lookup returns CDR1 LNHDA and CDR2 SQIVND (reference sequence). The V gene lost 6 bases and the J gene lost 0 bases, with 15 bases spanning the gap. The CDR3 protein is CASSLSGGDSYEQYF. The CDR3 DNA sequence: TGTGCCAGTAGCCTGAGCGGAGGGGACTCCTACGAGCAGTACTTC.

V and J are TRBV4-1 and TRBJ1-5; no clear D. The CDR3 has 16 amino acids. V was pared by 0 bases and J by 9 bases, with 18 bases between. CDR1 MGHRA and CDR2 YSYEKL come from the germline V gene. CDR3 residues: CASSQERTTVEGPQHF. In DNA form, the CDR3 reads TGCGCCAGCAGCCAAGAGCGGACTACAGTAGAGGGGCCCCAGCATTTT.